A selection of T cell receptor beta chains follows, all from one sample in a study of T cell changes during pregnancy in multiple sclerosis. Generated by immunoSEQ multiplex PCR, the TCRdb table keeps only in-frame clones and is missing some. The table includes 50,000 or so clones, 80% to 95% detected once. Here the sequenced sample was CD4+ T cells from peripheral blood mononuclear cells, taken after pregnancy. The receptors derive from a female donor with multiple sclerosis, enrolled in a pregnancy study. The CDR3 runs from the conserved cysteine through the conserved F or W. The D gene is left open where the match is weak. The listing skips clone size in some rows; elsewhere it reads once, few, many or a size class.

-,TRBV5-5,TRBD2,TRBJ2-1,CASSLGTSGSNEQFF,TGTGCCAGCAGCTTGGGGACTAGCGGTTCTAATGAGCAGTTCTTC
-,TRBV6-6,TRBD2,TRBJ2-1,CASSYTSGSKNEQFF,TGTGCCAGCAGTTACACTAGCGGGAGTAAGAATGAGCAGTTCTTC
-,TRBV2,-,TRBJ2-7,CASSEESVWHEQYF,TGTGCCAGCAGTGAAGAATCTGTTTGGCACGAGCAGTACTTC
-,TRBV28,-,TRBJ2-5,CASTRGGETQYF,TGTGCCAGCACGCGGGGTGGGGAGACCCAGTACTTC
-,TRBV7-6,-,TRBJ1-1,CASSLAAGLNTEAFF,TGTGCCAGCAGCTTAGCTGCGGGGCTGAACACTGAAGCTTTCTTT
-,TRBV2,TRBD2,TRBJ2-4,CASGLGVAGFLAKNIQYF,TGTGCCAGTGGATTGGGCGTAGCGGGGTTTTTAGCCAAAAACATTCAGTACTTC
-,TRBV11-2,-,TRBJ1-3,CASSLAGGSGNTIYF,TGTGCCAGCAGCTTAGCCGGGGGCTCTGGAAACACCATATATTTT
-,TRBV10-3,-,TRBJ2-5,CAISASLDKVPQYF,TGTGCCATCAGTGCGAGTCTCGACAAGGTTCCCCAGTACTTC
-,TRBV7-2,-,TRBJ2-7,CASSRSTYEQYF,TGTGCCAGCAGTAGGAGCACCTACGAGCAGTACTTC
-,TRBV19,-,TRBJ2-1,CASSTTRSEQFF,TGTGCCAGTAGTACTACTAGGAGTGAGCAGTTCTTC
-,TRBV27,-,TRBJ2-2,CASSFLVAATGELFF,TGTGCCAGCAGTTTCTTGGTAGCAGCCACCGGGGAGCTGTTTTTT
once,TRBV14,-,TRBJ2-5,CASSQDVAVQRETQYF,TGTGCCAGCAGCCAAGATGTAGCGGTTCAAAGGGAGACCCAGTACTTC
few,TRBV9,TRBD1,TRBJ2-2,CASSGPQGVTGELFF,TGTGCCAGCAGCGGACCACAGGGGGTGACCGGGGAGCTGTTTTTT
-,TRBV5-1,-,TRBJ2-3,CASSLDYLTDTQYF,TGCGCCAGCAGCTTGGACTACCTCACAGATACGCAGTATTTT
-,TRBV19,TRBD1,TRBJ1-5,CASSTAGGAVRQPQHF,TGTGCCAGTAGTACCGCAGGGGGCGCGGTCCGTCAGCCCCAGCATTTT
-,TRBV5-4,TRBD1,TRBJ2-5,CASSLTGGEETQYF,TGTGCCAGCAGCTTGACAGGGGGAGAAGAGACCCAGTACTTC
-,TRBV9,-,TRBJ2-1,CASSVSGRRALNNEQFF,TGTGCCAGCAGCGTAAGTGGTAGGAGGGCCCTTAACAATGAGCAGTTCTTC
once,TRBV14,-,TRBJ1-5,CASTPTGGNQPQHF,TGTGCCAGCACCCCAACCGGGGGAAATCAGCCCCAGCATTTT
-,TRBV7-3,-,TRBJ2-2,CASSVDYGELFF,TGTGCCAGCAGCGTAGACTACGGGGAGCTGTTTTTT
-,TRBV13,-,TRBJ1-2,CASSSNKRLAGTYGYTF,TGTGCCAGCAGCTCGAACAAGCGGCTAGCGGGAACCTATGGCTACACCTTC
-,TRBV7-9,-,TRBJ2-3,CASSLDLGGGSGTDTQYF,TGTGCCAGCAGCTTAGATCTGGGAGGGGGGAGTGGCACAGATACGCAGTATTTT
-,TRBV6-5,-,TRBJ2-7,CASSYGTGDLPLEQYF,TGTGCCAGCAGTTACGGGACGGGGGACTTGCCGCTCGAGCAGTACTTC
-,TRBV19,TRBD2,TRBJ2-7,CASRPSDRQSLASGRPSTKQYF,TGTGCCAGTAGACCCTCCGATAGGCAATCCCTGGCTAGCGGGAGGCCTTCTACGAAGCAGTACTTC
-,TRBV7-9,TRBD1,TRBJ2-7,CASSLADRTQLYF,TGTGCCAGCAGCTTAGCGGACAGGACCCAACTATACTTC
-,TRBV6-1,TRBD2,TRBJ2-1,CASSELTGGINEQFF,TGTGCCAGCAGTGAACTTACGGGAGGTATCAATGAGCAGTTCTTC
-,TRBV9,-,TRBJ1-4,CASSVGRSINEKLFF,TGTGCCAGCAGCGTAGGGAGGTCTATTAATGAAAAACTGTTTTTT
-,TRBV18,-,TRBJ1-4,CASSPRDIEGATNEKLFF,TGTGCCAGCTCACCACGGGACATAGAGGGAGCAACTAATGAAAAACTGTTTTTT
-,TRBV18,TRBD1,TRBJ1-3,CASSLNTGVSGNTIYF,TGTGCCAGCTCCCTAAATACAGGGGTATCTGGAAACACCATATATTTT
-,TRBV18,TRBD2,TRBJ2-1,CASSPLRTSYNEQFF,TGTGCCAGCTCTCCCCTCCGGACTAGCTACAATGAGCAGTTCTTC
-,TRBV18,-,TRBJ2-1,CASSRASASPSNEQFF,TGTGCCAGCTCACGGGCCTCGGCTAGCCCCTCGAATGAGCAGTTCTTC
-,TRBV28,-,TRBJ2-7,CASSFRVGEQYF,TGTGCCAGCAGTTTCAGGGTTGGAGAGCAGTACTTC
once,TRBV7-6,-,TRBJ2-7,CASSRDWGLLYEQYF,TGTGCCAGCAGCCGGGATTGGGGGCTTCTCTACGAGCAGTACTTC
-,TRBV7-2,-,TRBJ2-7,CASSFGPDSSYEQYF,TGTGCCAGCAGCTTCGGTCCCGACAGCTCCTACGAGCAGTACTTC
-,TRBV14,TRBD1,TRBJ2-7,CASSHKGAGKQYF,TGTGCCAGCAGCCATAAGGGGGCCGGCAAGCAGTACTTC
-,TRBV11-2,TRBD2,TRBJ2-2,CASSTSRGGRGVAGELFF,TGTGCCAGCAGCACGAGTAGGGGCGGGAGGGGGGTCGCCGGGGAGCTGTTTTTT
once,TRBV6-6,-,TRBJ2-1,CASSYGVGNSYNEQFF,TGTGCCAGCAGTTACGGGGTCGGGAACTCCTACAATGAGCAGTTCTTC
-,TRBV4-3,-,TRBJ2-2,CASSQDWSVGELFF,TGCGCCAGCAGCCAAGATTGGAGTGTCGGGGAGCTGTTTTTT
-,TRBV5-1,TRBD2,TRBJ2-1,CASSLLAGGPMPVNEQFF,TGCGCCAGCAGCCTTTTAGCGGGAGGCCCGATGCCGGTCAATGAGCAGTTCTTC